These 32 T cell receptor beta chains originate from one sample sequenced in a study of blood T cell repertoires in COVID-19. Clones were sequenced by immunoSEQ multiplex PCR, and TCRdb holds only the in-frame ones, with some missing. The sample carries 400,000 to 450,000 clones, 75% to 90% recorded once. The specimen sequenced was peripheral blood. The source of these receptors is a woman aged 40-49 years with COVID-19, enrolled during active disease.

V and J are TRBV5-5 and TRBJ1-5; unclear D gene. Per the germline V gene, CDR1 is SGHKS and CDR2 is YYEKEE (reference sequence). V was shortened by 3 bases and J by 5 bases, with 9 bases between the two germline ends. This CDR3 has 13 residues. CDR3 bases: TGTGCCAGCAGCTCCCAGATTGATCAGCCCCAGCATTTT. As protein: CASSSQIDQPQHF.

This clone is categorized as medium-sized (0.01 to 0.1%). The genes are TRBV25-1 and TRBJ2-2, with 8 bases matching TRBD1. This CDR3 is 15 amino acids long. J lost 3 bases, V lost 3 bases, and 3 bases had no gene match. Germline-derived CDR1 and CDR2 are MGHDK and SYGVNS. CDR3 DNA: TGTGCCAGCAGTGACAGGGGGCGCGACACCGGGGAGCTGTTTTTT. This translates into CASSDRGRDTGELFF.

This clone was recorded a few times. This rearrangement joins TRBV24-1 to TRBJ2-1, with D perhaps TRBD2 (5 bases). The germline V gene has CDR1 KGHDR and CDR2 SFDVKD. The CDR3 totals 14 residues. Trimming left V 6 bases short and J 2 bases short, with 10 bases between. CDR3 DNA sequence: TGTGCCACCAGTTCCGGGATGCCCTACAATGAGCAGTTCTTC. Residues: CATSSGMPYNEQFF.

This clone turned up a few times. The chain joins TRBV2 to TRBJ1-2; D call uncertain. V lost 2 bases, J lost 3 bases, and 7 bases lay in between. In germline, CDR1 is SNHLY, CDR2 FYNNEI. The CDR3 runs 13 residues. CDR3 nucleotide sequence: TGTGCCAGCAGTGAAAGGCAGGACTATGGCTACACCTTC. This translates into CASSERQDYGYTF. The full variable domain, completed using reference TRBV2 and TRBJ1-2, is EPEVTQTPSHQVTQMGQEVILRCVPISNHLYFYWYRQILGQKVEFLVSFYNNEISEKSEIFDDQFSVERPDGSNFTLKIRSTKLEDSAMYFCASSERQDYGYTFGSGTRLTVV.

The chain carries TRBV7-8 and TRBJ1-2, with TRBD1 matching over 10 bases. The CDR3 has 12 residues. The J segment lost 10 bases and the V segment lost 5 bases, leaving 4 bases of the junction unmatched. Per the germline V gene, CDR1 is SGHVS and CDR2 is FQNEAQ. The CDR3 protein is CASSPTGGAYTF. CDR3 bases: TGTGCCAGCAGCCCGACAGGGGGCGCCTACACCTTC.

CDR3 nucleotide sequence: TGTGCCAGCAGTTTCTCCGTCAACTATGGCTACACCTTC. It is translated as CASSFSVNYGYTF. The rearrangement links TRBV28 to TRBJ1-2; D gene unclear. Germline CDR1 reads MDHEN; CDR2 reads SYDVKM. V lost 3 bases to trimming and J lost 2 bases, with 7 bases between them. This CDR3 comprises 13 residues.

The chain has TRBV24-1 and TRBJ2-2, with D possibly TRBD1 on 6 matching bases. Germline lookup yields CDR1 KGHDR and CDR2 SFDVKD. V lost 7 bases to trimming and J lost 7 bases, with 9 bases between them. There are 12 residues in the CDR3. CDR3 nucleotides: TGTGCCACCAGCCAGGGGTTCGGGGAGCTGTTTTTT. Amino acid sequence: CATSQGFGELFF.

This chain links TRBV27 with TRBJ1-5; no reliable D call. The V end lost 1 base, the J end lost 0 bases, and 7 bases lay between the germline ends. This CDR3 is built from 15 residues. Germline CDR1 and CDR2: MNHEY and SMNVEV (reference sequence). Here the CDR3 reads CASSLYPYSNQPQHF. The DNA for the CDR3 is TGTGCCAGCAGTTTATACCCCTATAGCAATCAGCCCCAGCATTTT.

The V and J genes are TRBV5-1 and TRBJ2-3, with 13 positions matching TRBD2. Trimming took 7 bases from V and 5 from J; bases not matched to a gene: 4. The germline gives CDR1 SGHRS, CDR2 YFSETQ. This CDR3 has 14 amino acids. CDR3 residues: CASGLAGDEDTQYF. DNA of the CDR3: TGCGCCAGCGGACTAGCGGGGGATGAAGATACGCAGTATTTT. Based on the CDR3 plus reference TRBV5-1 and TRBJ2-3, the full variable domain is KAGVTQTPRYLIKTRGQQVTLSCSPISGHRSVSWYQQTPGQGLQFLFEYFSETQRNKGNFPGRFSGRQFSNSRSEMNVSTLELGDSALYLCASGLAGDEDTQYFGPGTRLTVL.

V usage is TRBV9 and J usage is TRBJ1-6; D perhaps matches TRBD1 (5 bases). The CDR3 loop spans 17 amino acids. The germline V and J ends were trimmed by 0 bases and 5 bases, with 15 bases remaining between them. Germline lookup yields CDR1 SGDLS and CDR2 YYNGEE. The CDR3: CASSVDIRVGHNSPLHF. The CDR3 DNA reads TGTGCCAGCAGCGTAGATATCAGGGTTGGGCATAATTCACCCCTCCACTTT.

Here the CDR3 DNA reads TGTGCCAGCAGTTTCCGCCTAGCGGGGGACCAAGAGACCCAGTACTTC. It is translated as CASSFRLAGDQETQYF. The V and J genes are TRBV28 and TRBJ2-5; 10 bases are shared with TRBD2. Trimming took 3 bases from V and 0 from J; bases not matched to a gene: 4. This CDR3 contains 16 residues. Looked up from germline, CDR1 is MDHEN and CDR2 is SYDVKM.

Notes on this clone: An end of the junction differs from the germline gene, which may be a read error. The chain joins TRBV7-7 to TRBJ1-1; the D is unclear. The CDR3 is 14 residues long. Germline V CDR1 and CDR2: SSHAT, FNYEAQ (reference sequence). The DNA of the CDR3 is TGTGCTAGCAGCTTAATAACAGAGAACACTGAAGCTTTCTTT. Amino acid sequence: CASSLITENTEAFF.

This clone came up a few times. The chain joins TRBV9 to TRBJ2-5; maybe TRBD2 (5 bases). Trimming removed 7 bases from V and 5 bases from J, with 24 bases in between. Looked up from germline, CDR1 is SGDLS and CDR2 is YYNGEE. The CDR3 extends over 16 amino acids. The CDR3 sequence is CASGATPRGSPETQYF. CDR3 sequence (DNA): TGTGCCAGCGGAGCGACCCCCAGAGGGTCCCCGGAGACCCAGTACTTC.

The chain joins TRBV27 to TRBJ2-2; D not resolved. The germline gives CDR1 MNHEY, CDR2 SMNVEV (reference sequence). This CDR3 spans 14 amino acids. Trimming stripped 8 bases from V and 2 bases from J, with 12 bases between. DNA of the CDR3: TGTGCCAGCTCCCTCAGGATAAACACCGGGGAGCTGTTTTTT. Its translation: CASSLRINTGELFF.

The chain carries TRBV15 and TRBJ2-1; no definite D call. The germline V gene has CDR1 LNHNV and CDR2 YYDKDF (reference sequence). The CDR3 is 15 amino acids. V was trimmed by 5 bases and J by 0 bases, leaving 11 bases between them. CDR3 bases: TGTGCCACCAGCCGCCGACTTCCCTCCTACAATGAGCAGTTCTTC. Translation: CATSRRLPSYNEQFF.

This rearrangement joins TRBV3-1 (or the pseudogene TRBV3-2) to TRBJ1-2; 10 bases are a match to TRBD1. CDR1 LGHDT and CDR2 YNNKEL come from the germline V gene (reference sequence). Losses at the gene ends were 4 bases for V and 8 bases for J; bases not matched to a gene: 10. There are 15 residues in the CDR3. CDR3: CASSRGTGVLPGYTF. DNA for the CDR3: TGTGCCAGCAGCCGGGGGACAGGGGTTCTTCCGGGCTACACCTTC.

The chain couples TRBV3-1 (or the pseudogene TRBV3-2) to TRBJ1-6; TRBD1 might be the D (5 bases). V was pared by 4 bases and J by 7 bases, with 11 bases between. The CDR3 runs 14 residues. Germline CDR1 reads LGHDT; CDR2 reads YNNKEL (reference sequence). The CDR3 sequence: CASSPGGGNSPLHF. As DNA, the CDR3 is TGTGCCAGCAGCCCCGGGGGGGGGAATTCACCCCTCCACTTT.

The V and J genes are TRBV19 and TRBJ2-3; D might be TRBD1 (6 bases). The CDR3 totals 15 residues. Between the trimmed V and J ends, which lost 4 bases and 3 bases, there was a span of 14 bases. Germline-derived CDR1 and CDR2 are LNHDA and SQIVND (reference sequence). The CDR3 coding sequence is TGTGCCAGTAGTAAAACACCCGACAGGACAGATACGCAGTATTTT. Amino acids: CASSKTPDRTDTQYF.

This rearrangement joins TRBV12-3 or TRBV12-4 to TRBJ2-7, with 8 bases fitting TRBD1. CDR3 size: 13 residues. Losses at the gene ends were 7 bases for V and 3 bases for J; bases not matched to a gene: 5. CDR3 protein: CASTNGQGYEQYF. DNA of the CDR3: TGTGCCAGCACCAATGGACAGGGCTACGAGCAGTACTTC.

This clone was recorded once. The chain uses TRBV27 and TRBJ2-5; 9 positions match TRBD1. V trimming: 6 bases; J trimming: 4 bases; junction bases outside the gene matches: 9. The V gene's germline CDR1 is MNHEY and CDR2 SMNVEV (reference sequence). CDR3 length: 15 residues. The CDR3 sequence is CASRDRGMPGETQYF. The CDR3 nucleotides read TGTGCCAGCAGGGACAGGGGAATGCCTGGAGAGACCCAGTACTTC.

The chain uses TRBV28 and TRBJ1-2; no clear D. Germline V CDR1 and CDR2: MDHEN, SYDVKM. There are 13 residues in the CDR3. The V end was cut by 2 bases, the J end by 4 bases, with 8 bases between. DNA for the CDR3: TGTGCCAGCAGTTTAAGCAGGTTCTATGGCTACACCTTC. Translating gives CASSLSRFYGYTF.

This chain connects TRBV27 to TRBJ2-7; 9 bases agree with TRBD2. The CDR3 spans 15 residues. Germline CDR1 and CDR2: MNHEY and SMNVEV (reference sequence). The J segment lost 2 bases and the V segment lost 4 bases, leaving 6 bases of the junction unmatched. Here the CDR3 reads CASSSSGGTTYEQYF. The CDR3 DNA reads as TGTGCCAGCAGTTCAAGCGGGGGGACGACCTACGAGCAGTACTTC.

V and J are TRBV2 and TRBJ2-5, with 9 bases fitting TRBD1. Trimming removed 6 bases from V and 4 bases from J; junction bases left unmatched: 9. Germline CDR1 is SNHLY and CDR2 is FYNNEI. There are 15 residues in the CDR3. CDR3 sequence reads: CASRLDRGEAETQYF. The CDR3 nucleotides read TGTGCCAGCAGACTGGACAGGGGTGAGGCAGAGACCCAGTACTTC.

To note about this clone: At the DNA level, this CDR3 is encoded by other sequences in the same sample as well. The chain couples TRBV7-2 to TRBJ2-5; D ambiguous. Germline V gene lookup returns CDR1 SGHTA and CDR2 FQGNSA. CDR3 length: 12 amino acids. Trimming removed 0 bases at V and 4 bases at J, with 3 bases between. CDR3 sequence: CASSLARETQYF. The CDR3 nucleotides read TGTGCCAGCAGCTTAGCGAGAGAGACCCAGTACTTC.

V and J are TRBV18 and TRBJ2-1, with 11 bases matching TRBD2. The CDR3 has 16 residues. V shed 5 bases, J shed 8 bases, and the junction held 11 bases outside the gene matches. Germline assignment: CDR1 KGHSH and CDR2 LQKENI. The CDR3 region has the DNA TGTGCCAGCTCATCCTTAGCGGGGGGGCCTACCGATGAGCAGTTCTTC. Its translation: CASSSLAGGPTDEQFF.

This clone was seen more than once but under ten times. This rearrangement joins TRBV6-1 to TRBJ1-5, with D tentatively TRBD1 (6 bases). The CDR3 runs to 17 residues. Germline CDR1 and CDR2: MNHNS and SASEGT. Trimming left V 2 bases short and J 2 bases short, with 16 bases between. The CDR3 sequence is CASSEHGTSPGNQPQHF. CDR3 DNA: TGTGCCAGCAGTGAACATGGGACATCCCCGGGCAATCAGCCCCAGCATTTT.

This clone was detected once. CDR3 region: CASSPRGLAGYTGELFF. As DNA, the CDR3 is TGTGCCAGCAGTCCAAGGGGACTAGCGGGATACACCGGGGAGCTGTTTTTT. The V call is TRBV27, the J call TRBJ2-2, with 13 bases fitting TRBD2. The length of the CDR3 is 17 residues. CDR1 is MNHEY, CDR2 SMNVEV, per germline (reference sequence). With 5 bases clipped from V and 3 bases from J, the junction kept 6 bases outside the gene matches.

This clone occurred a few times. The CDR3 region is CASSSTGAPVNTEAFF. CDR3 bases: TGTGCCAGCAGCTCAACAGGGGCCCCCGTAAACACTGAAGCTTTCTTT. The chain employs TRBV7-9 and TRBJ1-1; 7 nucleotides line up with TRBD1. The CDR3 is 16 amino acids. Germline CDR1 reads SEHNR; CDR2 reads FQNEAQ (reference sequence). With V trimmed by 4 bases and J by 2 bases, 10 bases remained unmatched.

The rearrangement uses TRBV7-8 and TRBJ2-7; 9 nucleotides agree with TRBD1. The junction had 6 bases not matched to a gene; V was cut back by 6 bases and J by 3 bases. This CDR3 contains 14 residues. Germline V CDR1 and CDR2: SGHVS, FQNEAQ. CDR3 coding DNA: TGTGCCAGCAGGCGCCGGGACAGGGACTACGAGCAGTACTTC. This codes for CASRRRDRDYEQYF.

The chain links TRBV6-6 to TRBJ1-1, with 11 bases identical to TRBD1. Germline V lookup: CDR1 MNHNY, CDR2 SVGAGI (reference sequence). V dropped 5 bases and J dropped 3; count of bases not matched to a gene: 14. This CDR3 is 18 amino acids long. The CDR3 reads CASSLPWTGGARDTEAFF. DNA of the CDR3: TGTGCCAGCAGTCTCCCATGGACAGGGGGCGCGAGGGACACTGAAGCTTTCTTT.

The chain joins TRBV30 to TRBJ1-4; D perhaps matches TRBD1 (5 bases). V was cut by 3 bases and J by 8 bases, with 10 bases left in between. The CDR3 extends over 12 amino acids. The germline gives CDR1 GTSNPN, CDR2 SVGIG (reference sequence). The CDR3 protein is CAWSGGYEKLFF. CDR3 coding DNA: TGTGCCTGGAGCGGGGGGTACGAAAAACTGTTTTTT.

The V and J genes are TRBV18 and TRBJ1-3, with D possibly being TRBD1 (6 bases). CDR1 KGHSH and CDR2 LQKENI come from the germline V gene. The V end lost 1 base, the J end lost 2 bases, and 18 bases lay between the germline ends. The CDR3 totals 18 residues. The CDR3 protein is CASSPRVAGAAAGNTIYF. Here the CDR3 DNA reads TGTGCCAGCTCACCACGGGTTGCAGGGGCCGCGGCTGGAAACACCATATATTTT.